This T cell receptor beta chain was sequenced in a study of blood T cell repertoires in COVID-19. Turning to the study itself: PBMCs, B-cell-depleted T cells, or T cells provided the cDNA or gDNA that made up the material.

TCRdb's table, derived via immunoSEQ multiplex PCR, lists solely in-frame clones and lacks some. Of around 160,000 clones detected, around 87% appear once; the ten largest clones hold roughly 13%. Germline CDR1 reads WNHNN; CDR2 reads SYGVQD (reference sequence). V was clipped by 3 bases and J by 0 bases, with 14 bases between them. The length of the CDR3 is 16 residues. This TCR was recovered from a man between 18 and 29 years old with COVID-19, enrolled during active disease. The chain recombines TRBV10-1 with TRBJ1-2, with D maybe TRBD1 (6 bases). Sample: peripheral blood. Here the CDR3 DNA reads TGCGCCAGCAGTGAACTAGACAGGAGAACTAACTATGGCTACACCTTC. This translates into CASSELDRRTNYGYTF.